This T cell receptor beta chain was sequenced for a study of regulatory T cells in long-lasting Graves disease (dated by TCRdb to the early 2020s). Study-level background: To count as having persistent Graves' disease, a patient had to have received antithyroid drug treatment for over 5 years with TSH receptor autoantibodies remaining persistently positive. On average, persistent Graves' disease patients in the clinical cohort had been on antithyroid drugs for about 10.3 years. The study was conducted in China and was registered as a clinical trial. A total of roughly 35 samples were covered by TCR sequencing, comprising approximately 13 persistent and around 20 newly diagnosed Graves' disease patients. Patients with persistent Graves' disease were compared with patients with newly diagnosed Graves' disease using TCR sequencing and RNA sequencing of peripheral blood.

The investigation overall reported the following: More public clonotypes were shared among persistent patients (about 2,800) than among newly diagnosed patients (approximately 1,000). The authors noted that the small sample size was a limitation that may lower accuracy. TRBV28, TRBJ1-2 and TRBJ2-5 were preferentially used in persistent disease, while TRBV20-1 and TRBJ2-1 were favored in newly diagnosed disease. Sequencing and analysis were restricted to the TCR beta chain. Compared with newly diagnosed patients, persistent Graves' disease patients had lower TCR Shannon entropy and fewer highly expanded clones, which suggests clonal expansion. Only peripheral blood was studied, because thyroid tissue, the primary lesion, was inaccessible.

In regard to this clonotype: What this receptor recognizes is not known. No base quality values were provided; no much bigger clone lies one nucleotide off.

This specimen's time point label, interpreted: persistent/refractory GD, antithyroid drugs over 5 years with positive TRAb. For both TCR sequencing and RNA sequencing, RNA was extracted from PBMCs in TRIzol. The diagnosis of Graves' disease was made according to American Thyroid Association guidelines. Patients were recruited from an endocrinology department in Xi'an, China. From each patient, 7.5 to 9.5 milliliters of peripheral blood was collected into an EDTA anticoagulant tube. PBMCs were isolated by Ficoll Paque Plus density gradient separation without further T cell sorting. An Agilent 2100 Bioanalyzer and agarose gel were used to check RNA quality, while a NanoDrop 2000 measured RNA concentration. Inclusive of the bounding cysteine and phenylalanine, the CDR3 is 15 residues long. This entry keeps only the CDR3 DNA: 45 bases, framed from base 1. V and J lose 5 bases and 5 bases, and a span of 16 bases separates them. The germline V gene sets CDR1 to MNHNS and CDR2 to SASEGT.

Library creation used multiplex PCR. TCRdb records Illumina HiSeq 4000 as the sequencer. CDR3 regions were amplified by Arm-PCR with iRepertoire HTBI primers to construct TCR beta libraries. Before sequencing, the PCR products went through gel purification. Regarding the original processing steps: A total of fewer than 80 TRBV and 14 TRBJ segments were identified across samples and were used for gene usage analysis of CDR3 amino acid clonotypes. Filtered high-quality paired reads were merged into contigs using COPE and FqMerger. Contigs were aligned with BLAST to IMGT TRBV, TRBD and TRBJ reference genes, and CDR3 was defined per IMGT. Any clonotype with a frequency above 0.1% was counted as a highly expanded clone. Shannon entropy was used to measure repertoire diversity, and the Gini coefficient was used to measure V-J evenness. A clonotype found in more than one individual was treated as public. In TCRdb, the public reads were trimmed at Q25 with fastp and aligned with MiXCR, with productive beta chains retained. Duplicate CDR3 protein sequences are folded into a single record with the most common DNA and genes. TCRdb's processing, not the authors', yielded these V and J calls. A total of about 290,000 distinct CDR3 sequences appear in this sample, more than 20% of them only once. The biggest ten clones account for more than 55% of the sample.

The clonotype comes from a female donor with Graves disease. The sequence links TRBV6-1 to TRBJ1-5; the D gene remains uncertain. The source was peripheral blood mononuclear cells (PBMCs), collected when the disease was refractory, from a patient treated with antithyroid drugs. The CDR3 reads CASSRGTTGDQPQHF. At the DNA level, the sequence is TGTGCCAGCAGTCGGGGAACAACTGGAGATCAGCCCCAGCATTTT.